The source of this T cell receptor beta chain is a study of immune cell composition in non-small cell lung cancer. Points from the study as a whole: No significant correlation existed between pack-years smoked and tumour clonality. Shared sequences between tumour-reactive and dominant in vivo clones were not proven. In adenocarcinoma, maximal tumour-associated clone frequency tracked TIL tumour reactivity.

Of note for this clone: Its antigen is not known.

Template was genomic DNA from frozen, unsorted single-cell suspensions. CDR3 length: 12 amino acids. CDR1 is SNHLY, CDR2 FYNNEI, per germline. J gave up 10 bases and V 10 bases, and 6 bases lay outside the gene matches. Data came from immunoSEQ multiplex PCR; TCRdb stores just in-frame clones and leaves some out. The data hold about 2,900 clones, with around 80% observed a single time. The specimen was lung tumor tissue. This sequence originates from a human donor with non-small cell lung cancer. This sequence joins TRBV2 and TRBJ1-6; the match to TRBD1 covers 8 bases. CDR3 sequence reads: CAKGQGGSPLHF. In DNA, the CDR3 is TGTGCCAAAGGACAGGGTGGATCACCCCTCCACTTT.